A selection of T cell receptor beta chains follows, all from one sample in a study of OX40 agonist ivuxolimab in advanced cancers. Using immunoSEQ multiplex PCR, the repertoire was profiled, and TCRdb retains in-frame clones only, with some absent. The sample contains around 30,000 clones, less than 90% of which appear only once. The sample consisted of CD4+ or CD8+ T cells sorted from blood, taken in a trial of the OX40 agonist ivuxolimab. The receptors originated from an adult with an advanced solid tumor such as melanoma, head and neck, liver or kidney cancer. CDR3s include the opening cysteine and the closing phenylalanine or tryptophan. D genes are given only for firm matches. Size values are once, few and many counts, or a class for expanded clones, and some rows have none.

CDR3 length	clone size	D gene	J gene	V gene	CDR3 protein	CDR3 DNA
16	NA	NA	TRBJ2-1	TRBV7-3	CASSIQGAGLYNEQFF	TGTGCCAGCAGCATCCAGGGAGCGGGTCTCTACAATGAGCAGTTCTTC
17	NA	TRBD2	TRBJ2-3	TRBV27	CASSYDTNGGSTDTQYF	TGTGCCAGCAGTTACGACACCAACGGGGGGAGCACAGATACGCAGTATTTT
15	NA	NA	TRBJ1-1	TRBV7-9	CASSSPDRTHTEAFF	TGTGCCAGCAGCTCTCCCGACAGAACCCACACTGAAGCTTTCTTT
13	NA	NA	TRBJ1-1	TRBV6-5	CASRYRVNTEAFF	TGTGCCAGCAGATACAGGGTAAACACTGAAGCTTTCTTT
15	NA	NA	TRBJ2-5	TRBV4-2	CASSLEGTGQETQYF	TGTGCCAGCAGTCTAGAAGGTACAGGGCAAGAGACCCAGTACTTC
15	few	NA	TRBJ2-1	TRBV9	CASSVVVGSYNEQFF	TGTGCCAGCAGCGTAGTTGTGGGATCCTACAATGAGCAGTTCTTC
13	NA	TRBD2	TRBJ2-5	TRBV2	CASKSGRLETQYF	TGTGCCAGCAAGAGCGGGAGGTTAGAGACCCAGTACTTC
15	NA	TRBD2	TRBJ2-3	TRBV25-1	CASSELAELTDTQYF	TGTGCCAGCAGTGAACTAGCGGAACTCACAGATACGCAGTATTTT
12	NA	NA	TRBJ2-1	TRBV14	CASSQVKNEQFF	TGTGCCAGCAGCCAAGTAAAAAATGAGCAGTTCTTC
15	NA	NA	TRBJ2-5	TRBV18	CASSPPATQRETQYF	TGTGCCAGCTCACCACCGGCCACCCAGAGAGAGACCCAGTACTTC
12	NA	NA	TRBJ2-7	TRBV27	CASSSRPGEQYF	TGTGCCAGCAGTTCCCGGCCCGGCGAGCAGTACTTC